A selection of T cell receptor beta chains follows, all from one sample in a study of untreated major depressive disorder. Measured with immunoSEQ multiplex PCR; TCRdb has only the in-frame clones, and not every one. The table records just over 20,000 clones, over 85% of them present only once. Sample: CD4+ T cells from PBMCs. The source of these receptors is a man between 25 and 39 years old in good health. Both conserved end residues are trimmed from each CDR3. Fields, in order: V gene, J gene, D gene, CDR3 protein. The D gene is left open where the match is weak.

TRBV2	TRBJ2-2	TRBD1	ASKGQVNTGELF
TRBV29-1	TRBJ1-5	.	SVVDSNQPQH
TRBV19	TRBJ2-2	TRBD2	ASSPAPPSGITGELF
TRBV7-3	TRBJ2-7	.	ASSTHGRGEQY
TRBV5-1	TRBJ2-7	.	ASSLSKREQY
TRBV2	TRBJ2-1	TRBD2	ASNDSGPQGNEQF
TRBV7-7	TRBJ2-1	TRBD2	ASSFLGRENEQF
TRBV11-2	TRBJ2-1	.	ASSLAWQNNEQF
TRBV20-1	TRBJ1-2	.	SARTAYGYT
TRBV5-4	TRBJ1-1	TRBD1	ASSFGQGGGRTEAF
TRBV7-9	TRBJ1-4	.	ASREGRTNEKLF
TRBV6-5	TRBJ1-2	.	ASSYMQNYGYT
TRBV27	TRBJ1-2	.	ASSYMGGSRGYT
TRBV7-3	TRBJ1-2	.	ASSLSEGMGGYT
TRBV9	TRBJ1-2	.	ASTGENGYT
TRBV27	TRBJ2-2	.	ASSLGSGPTGELF
TRBV18	TRBJ1-1	TRBD1	ASSLGTARNTEAF
TRBV4-2	TRBJ2-5	.	ASSQEDDGVSETQY
TRBV6-5	TRBJ2-6	.	ASTNGGPGANVLT
TRBV4-2	TRBJ1-5	.	ASSQDTAREAPQH
TRBV9	TRBJ2-7	.	ASSGENPEHEQY
TRBV30	TRBJ2-7	.	AWSVKRGRGLRHNIAILYEQY
TRBV4-3	TRBJ2-2	TRBD2	ASSQRERGVTGELF
TRBV18	TRBJ2-7	.	ASSQDSKSYEQY
TRBV19	TRBJ1-1	.	ASSFRRNTEAF
TRBV29-1	TRBJ1-2	TRBD1	SVEVPPGQGNYGYT
TRBV7-3	TRBJ1-1	TRBD1	ASSSSRQGHTEAF
TRBV5-1	TRBJ1-4	.	ASSLGGTGSANEKLF
TRBV5-1	TRBJ2-1	TRBD2	ASSFEAGAYNEQF
TRBV7-2	TRBJ2-1	.	ASSLSWASYNEQF
TRBV19	TRBJ1-2	.	ASSLQGRGHGYT
TRBV9	TRBJ1-5	.	ASSVAGRDQGTQPQH
TRBV7-8	TRBJ2-3	TRBD1	ASSTPRSRTGGADTQY
TRBV6-5	TRBJ2-1	.	ASSYSGTGEQF
TRBV7-2	TRBJ2-7	.	ASSPGPYEQY
TRBV30	TRBJ2-1	TRBD2	ARAGGRSYNEQF
TRBV5-4	TRBJ2-2	.	ASSLAGRTNTGELF
TRBV6-6	TRBJ2-3	TRBD1	ASSYVAGGADTQY
TRBV4-3	TRBJ2-7	TRBD2	ASSQAGGSRQY
TRBV7-3	TRBJ2-1	TRBD2	ASSLELAEYNEQF
TRBV6-1	TRBJ1-1	.	ASKGNPTLNTEAF
TRBV29-1	TRBJ1-2	.	SVYHRDYT
TRBV20-1	TRBJ2-7	.	SATRPYEQY
TRBV25-1	TRBJ2-2	.	ASSRQVAGELF
TRBV4-2	TRBJ2-5	TRBD2	ASSPGTSGEETQY
TRBV5-6	TRBJ2-7	.	ASSRPGMRHEQY
TRBV2	TRBJ1-1	.	ASSAGPQNTEAF
TRBV4-2	TRBJ1-1	.	ASSRQAMMNTEAF
TRBV5-1	TRBJ1-2	TRBD1	ASSSQTGGGGYT
TRBV29-1	TRBJ2-7	.	SVAEGPEGQY
TRBV30	TRBJ2-7	TRBD1	AWSYGGTGGREQY
TRBV7-2	TRBJ2-3	.	ASSFRPVGDTQY
TRBV4-1	TRBJ1-1	TRBD1	ASSPLTGVVAF
TRBV4-3	TRBJ1-2	TRBD1	ASSQETPGQGYGYT
TRBV9	TRBJ2-5	TRBD2	ASSAGPAGVETQY
TRBV29-1	TRBJ2-5	TRBD1	SAGTAQETQY
TRBV6-5	TRBJ1-2	.	ASSYSPRGGYT
TRBV18	TRBJ1-5	.	ASSPLVNQPQH
TRBV5-4	TRBJ2-6	.	ASSLFGANVLT